This entry concerns a single TCR beta chain. These data come from a study of blood T cell repertoires in COVID-19. V gave up 5 bases and J gave up 0 bases, with 11 bases separating them. Germline V gene lookup returns CDR1 SGHTA and CDR2 FQGNSA. This CDR3 is built from 15 residues. Which cohort a participant joined came from the clinical history participants gave. The data were produced by immunoSEQ multiplex PCR, yet TCRdb's version contains in-frame clones alone and is incomplete. The profile shows fewer than 300,000 clones, around 90% of them singletons. The sequenced sample was PBMCs or T cells enriched from blood (not recorded which). The clonotype comes from a woman aged 40 to 55 with acute COVID-19. This chain links TRBV7-2 with TRBJ1-3, with D unresolved. The CDR3 nucleotides read TGTGCCAGCAGCAAGGGCCGGGGCTCTGGAAACACCATATATTTT. It specifies CASSKGRGSGNTIYF.